The present T cell receptor beta chain was sequenced within a study of T-cell memory formation after mild COVID-19. Study-wide points: Clones contracting day 15 to 85 were balanced CD4/CD8; later expanders leaned CD4+.

TCRdb processed the 5' RACE reads anew with MiXCR; each CDR3 protein has one entry. The repertoire holds about 470,000 distinct CDR3 sequences, with more than 20% as singletons. Ten or more counts support this clonotype. Its matching antigen is unknown. The CDR3 contains 14 residues. From germline, CDR1 is SEHNR and CDR2 FQNEAQ (reference sequence). V dropped 4 bases and J dropped 0; count of bases not matched to a gene: 0. The V call is TRBV7-9, the J call TRBJ1-3; TRBD1 matches 7 bases. Sequences were obtained from PBMCs or a T cell subset sorted from them (not recorded which). The origin of this receptor is an adult woman who had mild COVID-19 (a few samples of this study predate the infection). Cell type and time point are not known. In DNA form, the CDR3 reads TGTGCCAGCAGCTGGGACAGCTCTGGAAACACCATATATTTT. Its translation is CASSWDSSGNTIYF.